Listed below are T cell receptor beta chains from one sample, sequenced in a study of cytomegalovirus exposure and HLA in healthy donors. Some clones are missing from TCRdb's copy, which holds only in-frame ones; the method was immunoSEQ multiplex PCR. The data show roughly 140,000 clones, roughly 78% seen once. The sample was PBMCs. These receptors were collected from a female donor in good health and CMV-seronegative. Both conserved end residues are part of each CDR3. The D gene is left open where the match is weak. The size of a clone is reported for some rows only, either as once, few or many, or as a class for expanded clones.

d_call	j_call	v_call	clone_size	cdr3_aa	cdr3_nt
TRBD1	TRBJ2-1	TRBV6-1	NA	CASNGQGDEQFF	TGTGCCAGCAACGGACAGGGCGATGAGCAGTTCTTC
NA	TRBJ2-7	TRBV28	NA	CAAGGGHYEQYF	TGTGCCGCTGGGGGGGGCCACTACGAGCAGTACTTC
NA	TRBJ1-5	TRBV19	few	CASSFRGGNQPQHF	TGTGCCAGTAGTTTCAGGGGCGGCAATCAGCCCCAGCATTTT
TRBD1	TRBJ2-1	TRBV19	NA	CASSADRGRREFF	TGTGCCAGTAGTGCGGACAGGGGGAGAAGAGAGTTCTTC
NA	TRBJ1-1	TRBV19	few	CASSITGNTEAFF	TGTGCCAGTAGTATTACCGGGAACACTGAAGCTTTCTTT
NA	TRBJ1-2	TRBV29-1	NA	CSVSTWHGYTF	TGCAGCGTCTCCACCTGGCATGGCTACACCTTC
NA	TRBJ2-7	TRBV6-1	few	CASSEGPAGSYEQYF	TGTGCCAGCAGTGAAGGGCCAGCGGGTTCGTACGAGCAGTACTTC
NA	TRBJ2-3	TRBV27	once	CASTSLVSELGTQYF	TGTGCCAGCACCTCACTAGTTTCCGAGTTGGGTACGCAGTATTTT
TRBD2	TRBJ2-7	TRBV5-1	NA	CASSRTSGSGYEQYF	TGCGCCAGCAGCCGGACTAGCGGGAGCGGTTACGAGCAGTACTTC
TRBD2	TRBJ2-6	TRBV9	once	CASSVRLAGTGANVLTF	TGTGCCAGCAGCGTCCGACTAGCGGGGACCGGGGCCAACGTCCTGACTTTC
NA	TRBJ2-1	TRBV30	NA	CAWSVLGGSEQFF	TGTGCCTGGAGTGTACTAGGGGGTAGTGAGCAGTTCTTC
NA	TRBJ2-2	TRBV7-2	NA	CASSPRRGYTGELFF	TGTGCCAGCAGCCCGAGGCGGGGTTACACCGGGGAGCTGTTTTTT
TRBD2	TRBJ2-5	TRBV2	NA	CAGGLAQETQYF	TGTGCCGGCGGACTAGCTCAAGAGACCCAGTACTTC
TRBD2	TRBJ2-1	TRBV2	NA	CASSERTSGRGNEQFF	TGTGCCAGCAGTGAACGGACTAGCGGGAGAGGAAATGAGCAGTTCTTC
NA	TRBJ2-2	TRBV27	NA	CASRSGAGGELFF	TGTGCCAGCAGGTCAGGGGCGGGCGGGGAGCTGTTTTTT
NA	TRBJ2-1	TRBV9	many	CASSAGYNEQFF	TGTGCCAGCAGCGCCGGTTACAATGAGCAGTTCTTC
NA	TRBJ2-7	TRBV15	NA	CATSRDRRGSYEQYF	TGTGCCACCAGCAGAGATCGCAGGGGTAGCTACGAGCAGTACTTC
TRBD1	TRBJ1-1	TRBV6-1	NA	CASSRGTAEAFF	TGTGCCAGCAGTAGAGGGACAGCTGAAGCTTTCTTT
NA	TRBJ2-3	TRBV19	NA	CASSRGGGATDTQYF	TGTGCCAGTAGCCGTGGAGGAGGGGCCACAGATACGCAGTATTTT
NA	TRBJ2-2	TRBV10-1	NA	CASSGGLDTGELFF	TGCGCCAGCAGTGGGGGACTGGACACCGGGGAGCTGTTTTTT
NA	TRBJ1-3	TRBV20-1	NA	CSARASGQIYF	TGCAGTGCTAGAGCGTCGGGACAAATATATTTT
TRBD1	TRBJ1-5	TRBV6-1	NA	CASSTGGHQPQHF	TGTGCCAGCAGTACAGGGGGCCATCAGCCCCAGCATTTT
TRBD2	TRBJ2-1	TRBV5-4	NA	CASSYSGTSRYNEQFF	TGTGCCAGCAGCTACTCCGGGACTAGTCGCTACAATGAGCAGTTCTTC
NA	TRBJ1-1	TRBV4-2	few	CASSLGVTGITEAFF	TGTGCCAGCAGCCTAGGCGTTACAGGGATCACTGAAGCTTTCTTT
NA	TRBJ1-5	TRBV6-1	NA	CASSENRGLNQPQHF	TGTGCCAGCAGTGAAAATCGGGGATTGAATCAGCCCCAGCATTTT
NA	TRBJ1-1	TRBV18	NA	CASSPQKGTLGAFF	TGTGCCAGCTCACCACAGAAAGGGACTTTGGGAGCTTTCTTT
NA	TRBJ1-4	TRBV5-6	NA	CASSRTPGVATNEKLFF	TGTGCCAGCAGCCGTACCCCAGGGGTTGCAACTAATGAAAAACTGTTTTTT
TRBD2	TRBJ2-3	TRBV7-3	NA	CASSTAGGSTDTQYF	TGTGCCAGCAGCACGGCGGGGGGGAGCACAGATACGCAGTATTTT
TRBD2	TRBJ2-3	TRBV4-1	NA	CASSQGISGDTQYF	TGCGCCAGCAGCCAGGGCATTAGCGGGGATACGCAGTATTTT
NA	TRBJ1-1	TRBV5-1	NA	CASSGQMNTEAFF	TGCGCCAGCTCAGGACAGATGAACACTGAAGCTTTCTTT
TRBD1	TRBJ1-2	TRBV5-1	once	CASSLAGGNYGYTF	TGCGCCAGCAGCTTGGCAGGGGGCAACTATGGCTACACCTTC
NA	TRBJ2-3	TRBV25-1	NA	CASETDTQYF	TGTGCCAGCGAGACAGATACGCAGTATTTT
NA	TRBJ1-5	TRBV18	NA	CASSPGGRGNQPQHF	TGTGCCAGCTCACCAGGAGGGAGAGGCAATCAGCCCCAGCATTTT
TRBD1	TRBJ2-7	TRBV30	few	CAWRTGGTYEQYF	TGTGCCTGGAGGACAGGGGGGACCTACGAGCAGTACTTC
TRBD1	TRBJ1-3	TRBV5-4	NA	CASSGTGGQSSGNTIYF	TGTGCCAGCAGCGGGACAGGAGGACAGAGCTCTGGAAACACCATATATTTT